This TCR beta chain comes out of a study of cytomegalovirus exposure and HLA in healthy donors. Study-level results: CMV serostatus alone was available as immune exposure information.

As concerns this clone: Its antigen is not known.

Trimming removed 8 bases from V and 8 bases from J, with 12 bases in between. There are 12 residues in the CDR3. The germline V gene encodes CDR1 LNHDA and CDR2 SQIVND (reference sequence). The PCR employed 60 Vbeta primers together with 13 Jbeta primers. Clones were read by immunoSEQ multiplex PCR, and TCRdb kept only the in-frame ones, dropping some. Among about 100,000 clones listed, around 80% were seen once. The receptor comes from a woman between 35 and 50 years old in good health and CMV-seronegative. The genes are TRBV19 and TRBJ1-4; weak D call: TRBD1 (6 bases). Sequenced material: PBMCs. CDR3 sequence reads: CASRGGAEKLFF. The CDR3 DNA sequence: TGTGCCAGTCGAGGGGGAGCGGAAAAACTGTTTTTT. Full variable domain (missing parts from reference TRBV19 and TRBJ1-4): DGGITQSPKYLFRKEGQNVTLSCEQNLNHDAMYWYRQDPGQGLRLIYYSQIVNDFQKGDIAEGYSVSREKKESFPLTVTSAQKNPTAFYLCASRGGAEKLFFGSGTQLSVL.